The clone carrying this TCR beta chain was counted between two and nine times. The antigen is not known. This entry comes from a study of post-analysis software for immune sequencing data. Overall study: Relapsing-remitting, secondary progressive and progressive-relapsing forms made up the multiple sclerosis disease courses.

The TCR beta cDNA libraries carried unique molecular identifiers. TCRdb re-called the PCR reads with MiXCR, one entry per CDR3 protein. The top ten hold about an eighth of the sample, which has about 460,000 distinct CDR3 sequences, approximately 45% seen once. Study-wide points: Controls' normalized Chao1 diversity significantly exceeded that of multiple sclerosis patients. TRBV5-6, TRBV5-1 and TRBV20-1 were among 4 or 5 TRBV segments more frequent in patients than controls. Samples prepared in the same batch strongly co-clustered by F measure.

Germline lookup yields CDR1 SEHNR and CDR2 FQNEAQ (reference sequence). This CDR3 has 15 residues. The ends lost 1 base at V and 2 bases at J; junction bases unmatched: 3. The receptor was isolated from a girl aged 10 to 17 with multiple sclerosis. The sequencing input was blood. V is TRBV7-9 and J is TRBJ2-3, with 7 positions matching TRBD2. Here the CDR3 reads CASSLGRGVTDTQYF. CDR3 coding DNA: TGTGCCAGCAGCTTAGGACGGGGGGTCACAGATACGCAGTATTTT.